This T cell receptor (beta chain) was sequenced during a study of shared clonotypes between healthy human individuals. Every subset's genomic DNA went evenly onto several immunoSEQ plates. The assay was immunoSEQ multiplex PCR, and TCRdb's table has in-frame clones only and misses some. The sample holds hundreds of thousands of clones; around 79% are singletons and the top ten take approximately 13%. This clone was counted only a few times. What it binds is not known. Study-wide results and limits: Sample collection involved blood only; tissue repertoires are likely different.

Sequenced sample: PBMCs. The TCR was taken from a middle-aged woman in good health. Some clones in this sample may be carry-over from other donors' samples.

CDR3 amino acids: CASSSGPDRGSYEQYF. As DNA, the CDR3 is TGTGCCAGCAGCTCGGGCCCGGACAGGGGCTCCTACGAGCAGTACTTC. V is TRBV5-4 and J is TRBJ2-7, with TRBD1 identical over 9 bases. The J segment lost 0 bases and the V segment lost 3 bases, leaving 7 bases of the junction unmatched. The CDR3 extends over 16 amino acids. Germline CDR1 SGHNT, CDR2 YYREEE (reference sequence).